This TCR beta chain was observed in a study of T cell responses to AZD1222 COVID-19 vaccine. Findings and caveats of the study: Nearly half of spike-specific TCRs reportedly target unmutated variant regions. Recipients of AZD1222 seropositive at baseline numbered only five or six. Spike regions recognized by vaccine-associated CD4 TCRs spanned the protein, led by 160-218 and 743-854.

Assay: immunoSEQ multiplex PCR; the TCRdb copy retains only in-frame clones and omits some. The sample lists 110,000 to 150,000 clones, 92% occurring once. Points on this clone: The antigen remains undetermined.

J was trimmed by 7 bases and V by 5 bases; bases with no gene match: 6. Germline V gene lookup returns CDR1 MNHNY and CDR2 SVGAGI (reference sequence). CDR3 size: 14 residues. The sequence came from an adult who received the AZD1222 COVID-19 vaccine. The sequences come from peripheral blood, collected 28 days after the second AZD1222 dose. The V call is TRBV6-6, the J call TRBJ1-2, with 11 positions matching TRBD1. This CDR3 is CASSTGQGARGYTF. CDR3 nucleotides: TGTGCCAGCAGTACCGGACAGGGGGCCCGTGGCTACACCTTC.